This TCR beta chain was obtained from a study of T cell changes during pregnancy in multiple sclerosis. The germline CDR1 and CDR2 sequences are LGHNA and YSLEER. This CDR3 contains 17 residues. V was clipped by 0 bases and J by 4 bases; unmatched bases: 8. This clone was picked up one time. Some clones are missing from TCRdb's copy, which holds only in-frame ones; the method was immunoSEQ multiplex PCR. In the table there are some 30,000 clones, 91% of which are singletons. Material: CD8+ T cells from peripheral blood mononuclear cells, obtained in the second trimester of pregnancy. The sequence derives from a female donor in good health, enrolled as a control in a pregnancy study. The chain is built from TRBV4-3 and TRBJ2-2; 7 bases are shared with TRBD2. This CDR3 is CASSQDRLAEATGELFF. As DNA, the CDR3 is TGCGCCAGCAGCCAAGATCGTCTAGCGGAGGCCACCGGGGAGCTGTTTTTT.